Listed here are 2 T cell receptor beta chains from one sample, sequenced in a study of regulatory T cells in long-lasting Graves disease. Combining iRepertoire HTBI primers with Arm-PCR of CDR3 regions, the authors built TCR beta libraries. TCRdb itself ran the multiplex PCR reads through MiXCR, one entry per CDR3 protein. The table lists more than 400,000 distinct CDR3 sequences, roughly 15% of them singletons. Documented time point: newly diagnosed GD, antithyroid drugs for less than 3 months. From PBMCs, RNA was extracted and then used to make the TCR library. The data were also submitted as part of a second study, on T cells in Graves' hyperthyroidism and ophthalmopathy.

Sample: peripheral blood mononuclear cells (PBMCs), taken at new diagnosis, from a patient treated with antithyroid drugs. The receptors come from a man aged 40-49 years with Graves disease.

Comment on this clonotype: It may be a read error: a sequence one base away is much more abundant. The chain is built from TRBV7-9 and TRBJ2-7, with D unclear. The V and J ends lost 4 bases and 3 bases respectively, with 7 bases between them. The CDR3 sequence is 12 residues long. Germline CDR1 and CDR2: SEHNR and FQNEAQ (reference sequence). The CDR3, as DNA: TGTGCCAGCAGCTCATACTACTACGAGCAGTACTTC. This sequence encodes CASSSYYYEQYF. The entire variable domain, with the rest obtained from reference TRBV7-9 and TRBJ2-7, is as follows: DTGVSQNPRHKITKRGQNVTFRCDPISEHNRLYWYRQTLGQGPEFLTYFQNEAQLEKSRLLSDRFSAERPKGSFSTLEIQRTEQGDSAMYLCASSSYYYEQYFGPGTRLTVT.

The chain carries TRBV19 and TRBJ1-5; tentative D call: TRBD1 (6 bases). The CDR3 loop spans 15 amino acids. V lost 6 bases and J lost 1, with 13 bases in between. The germline V gene has CDR1 LNHDA and CDR2 SQIVND (reference sequence). The CDR3 region is CASRQDRTSNQPQHF. The CDR3 DNA follows: TGTGCCAGTAGACAAGACAGGACCAGCAATCAGCCCCAGCATTTT.